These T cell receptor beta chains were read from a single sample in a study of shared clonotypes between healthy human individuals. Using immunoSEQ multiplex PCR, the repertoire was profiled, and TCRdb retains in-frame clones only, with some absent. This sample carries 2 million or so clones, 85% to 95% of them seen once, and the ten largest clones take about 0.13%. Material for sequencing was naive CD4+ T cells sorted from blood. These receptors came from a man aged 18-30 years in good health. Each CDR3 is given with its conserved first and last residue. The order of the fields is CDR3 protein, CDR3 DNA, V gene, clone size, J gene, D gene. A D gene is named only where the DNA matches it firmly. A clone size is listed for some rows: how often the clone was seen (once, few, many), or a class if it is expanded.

CASSLGKGYQETQYF TGTGCCAGCAGCTTAGGGAAAGGCTACCAAGAGACCCAGTACTTC TRBV11-2 NA TRBJ2-5 NA
CAISTSGVSTDTQYF TGTGCCATCAGTACTAGCGGGGTGAGCACAGATACGCAGTATTTT TRBV10-3 NA TRBJ2-3 TRBD2
CASSQSGSGYSNEQFF TGTGCCAGCAGCCAGTCGGGATCTGGCTACTCCAATGAGCAGTTCTTC TRBV7-8 NA TRBJ2-1 NA
CASSLDQDYGYTF TGTGCCAGCAGCTTAGATCAAGACTATGGCTACACCTTC TRBV11-2 NA TRBJ1-2 NA
CASRLDRGPNYGYTF TGTGCCAGCAGGCTTGACAGGGGACCTAACTATGGCTACACCTTC TRBV2 NA TRBJ1-2 TRBD1
CASSPPGQLVYGYTF TGTGCCAGCTCACCACCCGGCCAGCTAGTCTATGGCTACACCTTC TRBV18 NA TRBJ1-2 NA
CSVETRGVSYEQYF TGCAGCGTTGAAACCCGAGGGGTCTCCTACGAGCAGTACTTC TRBV29-1 NA TRBJ2-7 NA
CASSLGQVDSYEQYF TGCGCCAGCAGCTTGGGGCAGGTCGACTCCTACGAGCAGTACTTC TRBV5-1 NA TRBJ2-7 NA
CASSVSGGTEAFF TGTGCCAGCAGCGTATCAGGGGGCACTGAAGCTTTCTTT TRBV9 NA TRBJ1-1 TRBD1
CASSSTILADSYNEQFF TGTGCCAGCAGCTCGACAATACTAGCGGACTCCTACAATGAGCAGTTCTTC TRBV7-9 NA TRBJ2-1 TRBD2
CASSVRQGDGEQFF TGTGCCAGCAGTGTTCGACAGGGTGACGGTGAGCAGTTCTTC TRBV2 NA TRBJ2-1 TRBD1
CASSLGLTANYGYTF TGTGCCAGTAGCCTGGGCCTTACAGCCAACTATGGCTACACCTTC TRBV19 NA TRBJ1-2 NA
CASSLPEWGTGGNTEAFF TGTGCCAGCAGTTTACCCGAATGGGGGACAGGGGGCAACACTGAAGCTTTCTTT TRBV28 once TRBJ1-1 TRBD1
CASSEETGLSGGYTF TGTGCCAGCAGTGAGGAAACAGGGCTCTCGGGTGGCTACACCTTC TRBV2 NA TRBJ1-2 NA
CASSSAPEGNQPQHF TGTGCCAGCTCGTCGGCCCCTGAGGGCAATCAGCCCCAGCATTTT TRBV18 NA TRBJ1-5 NA
CASSLATYRDSSTDTQYF TGCGCCAGCAGCTTGGCCACTTACCGGGACAGCAGCACAGATACGCAGTATTTT TRBV5-1 NA TRBJ2-3 TRBD1
CASSKGQPYNSPLHF TGTGCCAGCAGCAAGGGACAGCCCTATAATTCACCCCTCCACTTT TRBV7-9 NA TRBJ1-6 TRBD1
CASSEGGTGKITGNTIYF TGTGCCAGCAGCGAAGGGGGGACAGGGAAGATTACCGGAAACACCATATATTTT TRBV9 NA TRBJ1-3 TRBD1
CASSLDPRNTQYF TGCGCCAGCAGCTTGGATCCGAGGAATACGCAGTATTTT TRBV5-1 NA TRBJ2-3 NA
CASSFPGERSVAFF TGTGCCAGCAGTTTCCCGGGGGAACGATCGGTGGCTTTCTTT TRBV28 NA TRBJ1-1 NA
CASSILAGGPTYF TGTGCCAGCAGTATACTAGCGGGAGGGCCAACGTACTTC TRBV27 NA TRBJ2-4 TRBD2
CASSYLQGGGSPLHF TGTGCCAGCAGTTACTTACAGGGAGGAGGGTCACCCCTCCACTTT TRBV6-5 NA TRBJ1-6 NA
CASSPPGQGAYEQYF TGTGCCAGCTCACCGCCGGGACAGGGAGCCTACGAGCAGTACTTC TRBV18 NA TRBJ2-7 TRBD1
CAISESAGYVQYF TGTGCCATCAGTGAGTCGGCCGGGTACGTGCAGTACTTC TRBV10-3 NA TRBJ2-7 NA
CASSLAPPTSGRNEQFF TGTGCCAGCAGCTTAGCGCCCCCGACTAGCGGGAGGAATGAGCAGTTCTTC TRBV7-6 NA TRBJ2-1 TRBD2
CASSPAPTGGYTGELFF TGCGCCAGCAGCCCCGCCCCTACGGGGGGCTACACCGGGGAGCTGTTTTTT TRBV5-1 NA TRBJ2-2 NA
CASSSQGGSTIYF TGTGCCAGCAGTTCACAGGGTGGGAGCACCATATATTTT TRBV2 NA TRBJ1-3 NA
CASSLDSASFNEQFF TGTGCCAGCAGCTTGGATTCAGCGTCGTTCAATGAGCAGTTCTTC TRBV5-5 NA TRBJ2-1 NA
CATNAAGTYEQYF TGTGCCACCAACGCTGCCGGGACCTACGAGCAGTACTTC TRBV10-3 NA TRBJ2-7 NA
CASSPDRLRSYEQYF TGCGCCAGCAGCCCGGACCGATTGAGATCCTACGAGCAGTACTTC TRBV5-1 NA TRBJ2-7 NA
CAWSPGVHNEQFF TGTGCCTGGAGCCCGGGAGTCCACAATGAGCAGTTCTTC TRBV30 NA TRBJ2-1 NA
CASSSWGRLTGELFF TGTGCCAGCAGTTCGTGGGGGCGGCTCACCGGGGAGCTGTTTTTT TRBV28 NA TRBJ2-2 NA
CASSEMGFTYEQYF TGTGCCAGCAGTGAAATGGGGTTTACCTACGAGCAGTACTTC TRBV25-1 NA TRBJ2-7 NA
CASLDQGSNTEAFF TGTGCCAGTTTGGACCAGGGATCGAACACTGAAGCTTTCTTT TRBV19 NA TRBJ1-1 NA
CAVGTGGKSNQPQHF TGTGCCGTGGGGACAGGGGGAAAGAGCAATCAGCCCCAGCATTTT TRBV19 NA TRBJ1-5 TRBD1
CASSPGTGARETQYF TGTGCCAGCAGCCCTGGGACAGGGGCGCGAGAGACCCAGTACTTC TRBV5-4 NA TRBJ2-5 TRBD1
CASRENEQFF TGTGCCAGCAGGGAGAATGAGCAGTTCTTC TRBV27 NA TRBJ2-1 NA
CASSPRQGTNSPLHF TGTGCCAGCAGCCCGAGACAGGGTACTAATTCACCCCTCCACTTT TRBV7-9 NA TRBJ1-6 TRBD1
CAIRARGGLDTQYF TGTGCCATCAGGGCCCGGGGGGGCCTTGATACGCAGTATTTT TRBV10-3 NA TRBJ2-3 TRBD2
CASSRVAGELFF TGTGCCAGCAGCAGGGTGGCCGGGGAGCTGTTTTTT TRBV6-1 NA TRBJ2-2 NA
CASILDVRSNQPQHF TGTGCCAGCATTCTGGACGTCCGTAGCAATCAGCCCCAGCATTTT TRBV25-1 NA TRBJ1-5 NA
CASSLGQGSSEQYF TGCGCCAGCAGCTTGGGGCAGGGTAGTAGCGAGCAGTACTTC TRBV5-1 NA TRBJ2-7 NA
CASSPRRNTGELFF TGTGCCAGCAGCCCCCGGCGTAACACCGGGGAGCTGTTTTTT TRBV11-2 NA TRBJ2-2 NA
CASSTGTGTYEQYF TGTGCCAGCAGCACCGGGACAGGGACCTACGAGCAGTACTTC TRBV6-6 NA TRBJ2-7 TRBD1
CASSEGLSNQPQHF TGTGCCAGCAGTGAGGGCCTTAGCAATCAGCCCCAGCATTTT TRBV6-4 NA TRBJ1-5 NA
CASSGGQGALPQHF TGTGCCAGCAGTGGTGGACAGGGGGCCCTGCCCCAGCATTTT TRBV6-1 NA TRBJ1-5 TRBD1
CASSLLSGAYEQYF TGTGCCAGCAGCTTACTATCAGGGGCTTACGAGCAGTACTTC TRBV13 NA TRBJ2-7 NA
CASSSDSHTDTQYF TGCGCCAGCAGCTCTGACTCACACACAGATACGCAGTATTTT TRBV5-1 NA TRBJ2-3 NA
CASSILHNSPLHF TGTGCCAGTAGTATTCTGCATAATTCACCCCTCCACTTT TRBV19 NA TRBJ1-6 NA
CASSYPHQETQYF TGTGCCAGCAGTTACCCCCACCAAGAGACCCAGTACTTC TRBV6-6 NA TRBJ2-5 NA
CASSQGGEQYF TGTGCCAGCTCACAGGGTGGCGAGCAGTACTTC TRBV18 NA TRBJ2-7 NA
CASSLQEGTAEAFF TGTGCCAGCAGTTTACAGGAGGGGACCGCTGAAGCTTTCTTT TRBV11-1 NA TRBJ1-1 NA
CASSTRQGHGSDTQYF TGTGCCAGCAGCACTAGACAGGGGCATGGGAGTGATACGCAGTATTTT TRBV9 NA TRBJ2-3 TRBD1